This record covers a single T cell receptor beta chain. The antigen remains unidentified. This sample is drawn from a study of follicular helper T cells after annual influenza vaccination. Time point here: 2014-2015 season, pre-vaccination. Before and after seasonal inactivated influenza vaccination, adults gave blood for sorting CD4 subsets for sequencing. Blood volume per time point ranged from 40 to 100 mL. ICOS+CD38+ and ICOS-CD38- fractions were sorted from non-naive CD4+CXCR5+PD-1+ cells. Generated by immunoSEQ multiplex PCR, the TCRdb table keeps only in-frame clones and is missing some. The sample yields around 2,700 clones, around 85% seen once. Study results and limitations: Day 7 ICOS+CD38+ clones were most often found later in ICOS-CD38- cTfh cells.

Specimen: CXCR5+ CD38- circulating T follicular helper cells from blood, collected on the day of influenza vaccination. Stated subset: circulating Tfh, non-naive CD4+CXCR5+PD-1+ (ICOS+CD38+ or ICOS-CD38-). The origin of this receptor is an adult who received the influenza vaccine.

For the CDR3, the DNA is TGCGCCAGCAGCCAAGTCGTGGGGACAACGGGGGAGCAGTACTTC. Protein: CASSQVVGTTGEQYF. The rearrangement uses TRBV4-3 and TRBJ2-7; TRBD1 might be the D (6 bases). V was trimmed by 1 base and J by 7 bases, leaving 17 bases between them. The CDR3 runs 15 residues. In germline, CDR1 is LGHNA, CDR2 YSLEER.